One sample yielded the 30 T cell receptor beta chains listed below, sequenced in a study of T cell repertoires in cytomegalovirus infection (dated by TCRdb to between 2018 and 2020). These reads were obtained on an Illumina HiSeq 1500. In TCRdb, the public reads were trimmed at Q25 with fastp and aligned with MiXCR, with productive beta chains retained. Records with the same CDR3 protein are collapsed into one entry carrying the most frequent genes and DNA. This sample comprises 300,000 to 400,000 distinct CDR3 sequences, more than 8% of them detected only once. The ten largest clones take up approximately 4.5% of the sample. Sequencing input: PBMCs. The source of these receptors is a human donor in good health (CMV status not recorded). Some clones in this sample may be carry-over from other donors' samples.

This clonotype has at least ten counts. The chain links TRBV7-2 to TRBJ2-7; 13 positions agree with TRBD2. The CDR3 consists of 16 residues. With V trimmed by 5 bases and J by 4 bases, 8 bases remained unmatched. CDR1 is SGHTA, CDR2 FQGNSA, per germline. CDR3 sequence reads: CASSPRTSGSRYEQYF. As DNA, the CDR3 is TGTGCCAGCAGCCCGAGGACTAGCGGGAGTAGGTACGAGCAGTACTTC. The full variable domain, rest sourced from reference TRBV7-2 and TRBJ2-7, is GAGVSQSPSNKVTEKGKDVELRCDPISGHTALYWYRQSLGQGLEFLIYFQGNSAPDKSGLPSDRFSAERTGGSVSTLTIQRTQQEDSAVYLCASSPRTSGSRYEQYFGPGTRLTVT.

The rearrangement joins TRBV29-1 to TRBJ2-1, with 8 positions matching TRBD2. Trimming cost V 7 bases and J 0 bases; bases outside gene matches: 20. This CDR3 comprises 19 residues. The germline V gene has CDR1 SQVTM and CDR2 ANQGSEA. The CDR3 DNA reads TGCAGCGCCCTGCATCGACTAGCGACTTGGCGAGGCTCCTACAATGAGCAGTTCTTC. It specifies CSALHRLATWRGSYNEQFF.

The rearrangement uses TRBV12-5 and TRBJ2-7; TRBD1 matches at 7 bases. The CDR3 spans 16 residues. Germline CDR1 is LGHNT and CDR2 is FRNRAP. V was clipped by 7 bases and J by 5 bases; unmatched bases: 17. The chain's CDR3 is CASARIRGLADHEQYF. CDR3 DNA: TGTGCTAGTGCCCGGATCAGGGGGTTGGCCGACCACGAGCAGTACTTC.

In DNA, the CDR3 is TGTGCCAGCAGCTCCCAGGGACACCGAACAGGGAAGCCCTTTGAAGCTTTCTTT. It yields the protein CASSSQGHRTGKPFEAFF. This rearrangement joins TRBV5-6 to TRBJ1-1, with D tentatively TRBD1 (6 bases). The germline V gene encodes CDR1 SGHDT and CDR2 YYEEEE. Between the trimmed V and J ends, which lost 3 bases and 7 bases, there was a span of 28 bases. This CDR3 is built from 18 residues.

This clonotype occurred many times. The rearrangement links TRBV4-1 to TRBJ2-5; D remains unclear. This CDR3 is built from 15 residues. Germline V gene lookup returns CDR1 MGHRA and CDR2 YSYEKL. V lost 0 bases to trimming and J lost 4 bases, with 12 bases between them. The CDR3 loop reads CASSQEGPVSETQYF. DNA for the CDR3: TGCGCCAGCAGCCAAGAGGGTCCGGTCTCAGAGACCCAGTACTTC.

This clonotype was detected only a few times. The J gene is TRBJ2-4, the V gene TRBV12-3 or TRBV12-4; no reliable D call. Trimming pared 3 bases from V and 1 base from J, leaving 10 bases between. CDR3 length: 15 amino acids. As DNA, the CDR3 is TGTGCCAGCAGTTTTAGGCTCGCGGCCAAAAACATTCAGTACTTC. It translates to CASSFRLAAKNIQYF.

This clonotype was picked up many times. V gene TRBV7-2 combines with J gene TRBJ1-3, with TRBD1 as a possible D gene (5 bases). This CDR3 has 17 residues. V shed 8 bases and J shed 0 bases, with 20 bases lying between them. Germline values: CDR1 SGHTA, CDR2 FQGNSA. The DNA for the CDR3 is TGTGCCAGCTCCTCCCTGAAGGGGATAAGCTCTGGAAACACCATATATTTT. This encodes CASSSLKGISSGNTIYF.

This clonotype was seen many times. The V gene is TRBV12-3 or TRBV12-4, the J gene TRBJ1-2; D perhaps matches TRBD1 (5 bases). The CDR3 consists of 15 residues. Trimming pared 5 bases from V and 3 bases from J, leaving 16 bases between. The CDR3: CASSGAWGPHYGYTF. The CDR3, as DNA: TGTGCCAGCAGTGGGGCCTGGGGACCGCACTATGGCTACACCTTC.

There are a few counts of this clonotype. The chain has TRBV6-6 and TRBJ1-4; D is undetermined. The germline gives CDR1 MNHNY, CDR2 SVGAGI (reference sequence). V lost 0 bases and J lost 8, with 7 bases in between. This CDR3 has 13 amino acids. CDR3 in amino acids: CASSYSSWEKLFF. CDR3 DNA: TGTGCCAGCAGTTACTCGAGTTGGGAAAAACTGTTTTTT.

Many counts were recorded for this clonotype. This chain uses TRBV6-2 or TRBV6-3 with TRBJ2-3, with TRBD2 identical over 13 bases. The germline V gene encodes CDR1 MNHEY and CDR2 SVGEGT. The CDR3 is 14 amino acids. V dropped 5 bases and J dropped 5; count of bases not matched to a gene: 1. The CDR3 nucleotides read TGTGCCAGCAGTGGACTAGCGGGAGAAGATACGCAGTATTTT. This sequence encodes CASSGLAGEDTQYF.

This clonotype was detected ten times or more. The genes are TRBV7-2 and TRBJ2-1; TRBD2 matches 10 bases. Germline V gene data show CDR1 as SGHTA and CDR2 as FQGNSA. This CDR3 has 16 amino acids. J gave up 7 bases and V 5 bases, and 11 bases lay outside the gene matches. In DNA form, the CDR3 reads TGTGCCAGCAGCCCGGTGGGAGCGGGGGGGGGGAATGAGCAGTTCTTC. It encodes CASSPVGAGGGNEQFF.

This clonotype was seen ten or more times. This chain links TRBV11-2 with TRBJ2-3, with 9 positions matching TRBD2. V was pared by 4 bases and J by 0 bases, with 2 bases of the junction left unmatched. The CDR3 sequence is 15 residues long. Germline CDR1 reads SGHAT; CDR2 reads FQNNGV. The CDR3 DNA reads TGTGCCAGCAGCTCCACTAGCGGGAGCACAGATACGCAGTATTTT. Translation gives CASSSTSGSTDTQYF.

The table lists this clonotype with many counts. The rearrangement uses TRBV7-2 and TRBJ2-7; 8 positions match TRBD1. V was clipped by 5 bases and J by 2 bases; unmatched bases: 8. The CDR3 loop spans 15 amino acids. Germline CDR1 SGHTA, CDR2 FQGNSA. In nucleotides, the CDR3 is TGTGCCAGCAGCCCGATCCGGGACAGGACCTACGAGCAGTACTTC. Its protein is CASSPIRDRTYEQYF.

This clonotype was counted between two and nine times. The V gene is TRBV28, the J gene TRBJ1-1; weak D call: TRBD1 (5 bases). V lost 8 bases and J 4 bases, leaving 11 bases between the germline ends. The CDR3 contains 12 residues. Germline lookup yields CDR1 MDHEN and CDR2 SYDVKM. The CDR3 loop is CASGLDSTEAFF. The CDR3 coding sequence is TGTGCCAGCGGCTTAGACAGCACTGAAGCTTTCTTT. The whole variable domain, remainder taken from reference TRBV28 and TRBJ1-1, is DVKVTQSSRYLVKRTGEKVFLECVQDMDHENMFWYRQDPGLGLRLIYFSYDVKMKEKGDIPEGYSVSREKKERFSLILESASTNQTSMYLCASGLDSTEAFFGQGTRLTVV.

This clonotype was seen at least ten times. The J gene is TRBJ2-5, the V gene TRBV7-8; TRBD2 might be the D (6 bases). V shed 8 bases and J shed 4 bases, with 14 bases lying between them. The CDR3 is made up of 13 amino acids. Germline lookup yields CDR1 SGHVS and CDR2 FQNEAQ. The CDR3 loop is CASRLGGAETQYF. In nucleotides, the CDR3 is TGTGCCAGCCGGCTGGGGGGAGCAGAGACCCAGTACTTC. The variable domain in full, completed from reference TRBV7-8 and TRBJ2-5, reads GAGVSQSPRYKVAKRGQDVALRCDPISGHVSLFWYQQALGQGPEFLTYFQNEAQLDKSGLPSDRFFAERPEGSVSTLKIQRTQQEDSAVYLCASRLGGAETQYFGPGTRLLVL.

This clonotype appeared a few times. The chain has TRBV4-2 and TRBJ1-4; D gene unclear. The germline V gene encodes CDR1 LGHNA and CDR2 YNFKEQ. V was cut by 3 bases and J by 6 bases, with 17 bases left in between. This CDR3 has 16 amino acids. In DNA, the CDR3 is TGTGCCAGCAGCCAGGACCGGGTGGACGTTTATGAAAAACTGTTTTTT. It encodes CASSQDRVDVYEKLFF.

This clonotype has at least ten counts. This chain links TRBV7-2 with TRBJ2-1; TRBD1 matches at 7 bases. CDR1 SGHTA and CDR2 FQGNSA come from the germline V gene. V shed 4 bases and J 2 bases; nucleotides not matched to a gene: 5. The CDR3 consists of 15 residues. CDR3 in amino acids: CASSSGTATYNEQFF. CDR3 bases: TGTGCCAGCAGCTCCGGGACAGCAACCTACAATGAGCAGTTCTTC.

Many counts were recorded for this clonotype. This chain links TRBV7-2 with TRBJ2-2; D is unclear. Deletions cut 5 bases from V and 5 bases from J, with 12 bases between. The CDR3 consists of 14 residues. The germline V gene has CDR1 SGHTA and CDR2 FQGNSA. In DNA form, the CDR3 reads TGTGCCAGCAGCCAACAAAGAACTACCGGGGAGCTGTTTTTT. Its protein is CASSQQRTTGELFF.

A few counts support this clonotype. CDR3 DNA: TGTGCCAGCAGCTTCCGAGGGGACTATGACACAGATACGCAGTATTTT. Amino acids: CASSFRGDYDTDTQYF. This chain joins TRBV7-9 and TRBJ2-3; 7 bases line up with TRBD2. J was trimmed by 2 bases and V by 3 bases; bases with no gene match: 8. This CDR3 comprises 16 residues. Germline CDR1 reads SEHNR; CDR2 reads FQNEAQ (reference sequence).

This clonotype was observed at least ten times. The rearrangement links TRBV6-1 to TRBJ2-1; 11 bases match TRBD2. After removal of 7 bases from V and 3 bases from J, the junction contained 8 bases not matched to a gene. Germline CDR1 is MNHNS and CDR2 is SASEGT. This CDR3 is built from 16 residues. As DNA, the CDR3 is TGTGCCAGCAAGAAGGCTAGCGGGAGGAGCTACAATGAGCAGTTCTTC. Protein product: CASKKASGRSYNEQFF.

This clonotype appeared a few times. The J gene is TRBJ1-6, the V gene TRBV20-1; possible D gene TRBD1, 6 bases. Germline V CDR1 and CDR2: DFQATT, SNEGSKA (reference sequence). With 6 bases removed from V and 7 bases from J, the gap between germline ends came to 10 bases. This CDR3 is built from 12 residues. CDR3 sequence reads: CSAGTGNSPLHF. The CDR3 coding sequence is TGCAGTGCGGGAACAGGGAATTCACCCCTCCACTTT.

V usage is TRBV6-1 and J usage is TRBJ1-2, with no clear D. The CDR3 totals 12 residues. Germline loops: CDR1 MNHNS, CDR2 SASEGT. V was pared by 6 bases and J by 8 bases, with 13 bases between. The CDR3: CASSHRAGGYTF. In nucleotides, the CDR3 is TGTGCCAGCAGCCATCGAGCGGGCGGCTACACCTTC.

This clonotype was observed a few times. The rearrangement links TRBV19 to TRBJ1-1; D perhaps matches TRBD1 (6 bases). CDR3 size: 14 residues. The V end lost 4 bases, the J end lost 1 base, and 10 bases lay between the germline ends. Germline V lookup: CDR1 LNHDA, CDR2 SQIVND (reference sequence). CDR3 nucleotides: TGTGCCAGTAGTAGGACAGTTCCGAACACTGAAGCTTTCTTT. This codes for CASSRTVPNTEAFF.

The gene calls are TRBV12-5 and TRBJ2-5; maybe TRBD2 (5 bases). Germline V gene data show CDR1 as LGHNT and CDR2 as FRNRAP. The CDR3 loop spans 14 amino acids. Trimming left V 2 bases short and J 1 base short, with 8 bases between. The chain's CDR3 is CASGLSGGQETQYF. The CDR3 DNA is TGTGCTAGTGGTTTGTCAGGAGGCCAAGAGACCCAGTACTTC.

The chain links TRBV14 to TRBJ1-5; D not resolved. Germline-derived CDR1 and CDR2 are SGHDN and FVKESK. There are 14 residues in the CDR3. Trimming removed 5 bases at V and 1 base at J, with 9 bases between. CDR3 in amino acids: CASSSFGSNQPQHF. The CDR3 region has the DNA TGTGCCAGCAGCTCGTTCGGGAGCAATCAGCCCCAGCATTTT.

The V call is TRBV12-3 or TRBV12-4, the J call TRBJ2-5; 7 bases are shared with TRBD1. The CDR3 length is 15 residues. Trimming removed 6 bases from V and 5 bases from J; junction bases left unmatched: 12. DNA for the CDR3: TGTGCCAGCAGACAGGGGACATCCAGGGGGGAGACCCAGTACTTC. It specifies CASRQGTSRGETQYF.

At least ten counts were recorded for this clonotype. This rearrangement joins TRBV7-9 to TRBJ2-3, with TRBD2 matching 15 bases. This CDR3 region has 17 residues. V was clipped by 3 bases and J by 2 bases; unmatched bases: 3. Germline CDR1 SEHNR, CDR2 FQNEAQ (reference sequence). CDR3 in amino acids: CASSFRTSGRATDTQYF. The CDR3 coding sequence is TGTGCCAGCAGCTTCCGGACTAGCGGGAGGGCCACAGATACGCAGTATTTT.

In its sample, this clonotype was seen many times. The rearrangement uses TRBV20-1 and TRBJ2-5; 8 bases agree with TRBD2. Germline CDR1 is DFQATT and CDR2 is SNEGSKA (reference sequence). The CDR3 is 16 amino acids. J lost 7 bases, V lost 3 bases, and 16 bases had no gene match. CDR3 protein: CSARAPGLVESGTQYF. CDR3 sequence (DNA): TGCAGTGCTAGGGCTCCGGGACTAGTAGAGAGTGGGACCCAGTACTTC.

This chain connects TRBV19 to TRBJ1-5; no reliable D call. This CDR3 spans 17 amino acids. The V gene's germline CDR1 is LNHDA and CDR2 SQIVND (reference sequence). Trimming pared 0 bases from V and 3 bases from J, leaving 15 bases between. CDR3 DNA: TGTGCCAGTAGTATAGATACGACACTCGCCCACAATCAGCCCCAGCATTTT. As protein: CASSIDTTLAHNQPQHF.

The genes are TRBV24-1 and TRBJ1-1; 7 nucleotides line up with TRBD1. J lost 4 bases, V lost 4 bases, and 2 bases had no gene match. Looked up from germline, CDR1 is KGHDR and CDR2 is SFDVKD. This CDR3 comprises 13 residues. The CDR3 DNA sequence: TGTGCCACCAGTGAACAGGGGCGCACTGAAGCTTTCTTT. Amino acids: CATSEQGRTEAFF.